These 16 T cell receptor beta chains share one sample of origin, sequenced in a study of blood T cells in healthy people across ages. A second PCR, run for about 6 to 11 cycles, used a sample-barcoded 5' primer plus a J-beta primer mix. TCRdb independently ran MiXCR on the 5' RACE reads; one entry per CDR3 protein. The sample yields more than 900,000 distinct CDR3 sequences, about 25% seen once. The same sample was also studied in work on T cells of mothers and their children.

The sequencing input was blood. These receptors came from a girl aged 2 to 9 in good health.

The rearrangement links TRBV29-1 to TRBJ1-1; D remains unclear. Trimming stripped 0 bases from V and 0 bases from J, with 17 bases between. The CDR3 length is 17 residues. Germline assignment: CDR1 SQVTM and CDR2 ANQGSEA. CDR3 sequence: CSVEDRRAGRLNTEAFF. CDR3 nucleotide sequence: TGCAGCGTTGAAGATCGAAGGGCAGGTAGACTGAACACTGAAGCTTTCTTT. Combining the CDR3 with reference TRBV29-1 and TRBJ1-1 gives the whole variable domain SAVISQKPSRDICQRGTSLTIQCQVDSQVTMMFWYRQQPGQSLTLIATANQGSEATYESGFVIDKFPISRPNLTFSTLTVSNMSPEDSSIYLCSVEDRRAGRLNTEAFFGQGTRLTVV.

This clonotype has a handful of counts. The chain recombines TRBV25-1 with TRBJ1-2; no definite D call. CDR1 MGHDK and CDR2 SYGVNS come from the germline V gene. V lost 4 bases, J lost 8 bases, and 11 bases lay in between. The CDR3 contains 12 residues. The CDR3 DNA is TGTGCCAGCAGTGGAGGAGCAGGCGGCTACACCTTC. Translated, it gives CASSGGAGGYTF.

The chain recombines TRBV12-3 or TRBV12-4 with TRBJ2-5; a possible D gene is TRBD2 (5 bases). This CDR3 comprises 17 residues. V was clipped by 2 bases and J by 0 bases, with 16 bases between them. The DNA of the CDR3 is TGTGCCAGCAGTTTACCCCCGGGCGGGCTTCACCAAGAGACCCAGTACTTC. Its translation is CASSLPPGGLHQETQYF.

The rearrangement links TRBV29-1 to TRBJ1-4; D is undetermined. Germline CDR1 and CDR2: SQVTM and ANQGSEA. The CDR3 has 17 residues. V was trimmed by 6 bases and J by 0 bases, leaving 20 bases between them. The CDR3 DNA sequence: TGCAGCGTCTCAGAGGACGGAGGAGTTGCAACTAATGAAAAACTGTTTTTT. As protein: CSVSEDGGVATNEKLFF.

CDR3 coding DNA: TGTGCCAGCAGTTTACGGCGTCTCGCCGAAAACATTCAGTACTTC. Amino acids: CASSLRRLAENIQYF. The J gene is TRBJ2-4, the V gene TRBV12-3 or TRBV12-4; D gene ambiguous. CDR3 length: 15 amino acids. V dropped 2 bases and J dropped 5 bases, with 13 bases sitting between them.

J is TRBJ2-4 and V is TRBV7-3, with a weak D call TRBD1 (6 bases). The length of the CDR3 is 13 residues. Between the trimmed V and J ends, which lost 3 bases and 7 bases, there was a span of 10 bases. Germline loops: CDR1 SGHTA, CDR2 FQGTGA. Written as DNA, the CDR3 is TGTGCCAGCAGCTTGGCCACAGGGAACATTCAGTACTTC. This translates into CASSLATGNIQYF.

The rearrangement uses TRBV7-9 and TRBJ2-5; TRBD2 matches 9 bases. Gene TRBJ2-1 matches the end of the DNA better, so the J call may be wrong. CDR1 is SEHNR and CDR2 is FQNEAQ in the germline V gene (reference sequence). The CDR3 loop spans 15 amino acids. For the CDR3, the DNA is TGTGCCAGCAGCTTAAACCTAGCGGGGTTGAGGGAGCAGTTCTTC. This sequence encodes CASSLNLAGLREQFF.

The chain is built from TRBV5-1 and TRBJ1-1, with TRBD1 matching 10 bases. J was trimmed by 3 bases and V by 4 bases; bases with no gene match: 6. The CDR3 covers 15 residues. Germline V gene data show CDR1 as SGHRS and CDR2 as YFSETQ. The CDR3 spells CASSQRQGADTEAFF. CDR3 bases: TGCGCCAGCAGCCAAAGACAGGGGGCGGACACTGAAGCTTTCTTT.

This chain joins TRBV7-3 and TRBJ2-4; D tentatively fits TRBD1 or TRBD2 (6 bases each). CDR3 length: 14 amino acids. V was pared by 4 bases and J by 8 bases, with 15 bases between. Looked up from germline, CDR1 is SGHTA and CDR2 is FQGTGA. CDR3 protein: CASSSQGTSDIQYF. CDR3 nucleotide sequence: TGTGCCAGCAGCTCGCAGGGGACTTCGGACATTCAGTACTTC.

This clonotype was found a few times. This sequence joins TRBV27 and TRBJ2-5; no firm D call. The last part of the DNA fits TRBJ2-7 better; the J call may be wrong. The CDR3 consists of 13 residues. Per germline, CDR1 MNHEY and CDR2 SMNVEV (reference sequence). In nucleotides, the CDR3 is TGTGCCAGCAGGGGCGGTCCCTCCTACGAGCAGTACTTC. Translated, it gives CASRGGPSYEQYF.

This clonotype occurred a few times. The V call is TRBV2, the J call TRBJ2-3; TRBD2 is a possible D gene (6 bases). The V and J ends lost 2 bases and 8 bases respectively, with 11 bases between them. CDR1 and CDR2 from the germline V gene are SNHLY and FYNNEI. The CDR3 has 13 amino acids. The CDR3 loop is CASSERLDGTQYF. In DNA, the CDR3 is TGTGCCAGCAGTGAAAGACTAGACGGTACGCAGTATTTT.

The V call is TRBV7-2, the J call TRBJ2-3; tentatively, D is TRBD1 (6 bases). The germline V and J ends were trimmed by 1 base and 2 bases, with 16 bases remaining between them. CDR1 is SGHTA and CDR2 is FQGNSA in the germline V gene. This CDR3 has 17 residues. This chain's CDR3 is CASSLGLGGPNTDTQYF. The CDR3, as DNA: TGTGCCAGCAGCTTAGGGTTAGGGGGACCTAACACAGATACGCAGTATTTT.

The chain joins TRBV5-1 to TRBJ1-2; D ambiguous. Germline V gene data show CDR1 as SGHRS and CDR2 as YFSETQ. This CDR3 is 13 amino acids long. The V end was cut by 3 bases, the J end by 6 bases, with 12 bases between. CDR3 sequence: CASSSTGLDGYTF. CDR3 in DNA: TGCGCCAGCAGCTCGACCGGGTTGGATGGCTACACCTTC.

This clonotype has more than one count but fewer than ten. One end of the junction varies from germline; a read error may be responsible. This chain uses TRBV5-1 with TRBJ1-2; 8 bases are a match to TRBD1. This CDR3 has 13 amino acids. Per germline, CDR1 SGHRS and CDR2 YFSETQ. The chain's CDR3 is CASSLGGQAGYSF. In DNA, the CDR3 is TGCGCCAGCAGCTTGGGGGGACAGGCTGGCTACTCCTTC.

V usage is TRBV28 and J usage is TRBJ2-4; no reliable D call. Germline V gene sequence: CDR1 MDHEN, CDR2 SYDVKM. Trimming removed 3 bases from V and 0 bases from J, with 9 bases in between. The CDR3 has 15 amino acids. The CDR3 region has the DNA TGTGCCAGCAGTTTTGCGGAGCTAGCCAAAAACATTCAGTACTTC. It encodes CASSFAELAKNIQYF.

The chain couples TRBV6-5 to TRBJ2-7; 7 bases are a match to TRBD1. CDR3 length: 12 residues. Per the germline V gene, CDR1 is MNHEY and CDR2 is SVGAGI. V lost 7 bases, J lost 4 bases, and 4 bases stayed unmatched. CDR3 sequence (DNA): TGTGCCAGCAAGGACAGGATGTACGAGCAGTACTTC. This translates into CASKDRMYEQYF.